This T cell receptor beta chain was identified in a study of blood T cells in healthy people across ages. Then a second PCR, running roughly 6 to 11 cycles, was carried out with a sample-barcoded 5' primer and a J-beta primer mix. Each of the cDNA molecules was tagged by a template-switch adaptor with 12 random nucleotides. Using its own MiXCR run on the 5' RACE reads, TCRdb lists one record per CDR3 protein. The table lists over 1,500,000 distinct CDR3 sequences, around 48% of them singletons. The receptor was derived from a woman aged 35 to 49 in good health. The sample comprised blood.

The CDR3 protein is CSAWAQGPYNEQFF. Written as DNA, the CDR3 is TGCAGTGCTTGGGCACAGGGGCCCTACAATGAGCAGTTCTTC. The rearrangement joins TRBV20-1 to TRBJ2-1, with TRBD1 matching 7 bases. Germline lookup yields CDR1 DFQATT and CDR2 SNEGSKA (reference sequence). The CDR3 totals 14 residues. V was clipped by 5 bases and J by 2 bases; unmatched bases: 6.